Shown below are 22 T cell receptor beta chains from a single sample sequenced in a study of beta chain features in type 1 diabetes. General study points: Patients with Type 1 diabetes showed moderately but significantly shorter TCRB CDR3s in all four CD4+ subsets.

Their cognate antigens are unknown. Every bit of the isolated RNA underwent reverse transcription, so sequencing read expressed TCRB transcripts. Measured with immunoSEQ multiplex PCR; TCRdb has only the in-frame clones, and not every one. The sample yields 300,000 or so clones, about a tenth seen once. Sample: central memory CD4+ T cells from blood. These TCRs come from a man aged 30-40 years with type 1 diabetes.

This clone has a handful of counts. V and J are TRBV2 and TRBJ1-6; 7 nucleotides align to TRBD1. After removal of 8 bases from V and 5 bases from J, the junction contained 3 bases not matched to a gene. CDR1 is SNHLY, CDR2 FYNNEI, per germline. The CDR3 spans 13 residues. CDR3 loop: CASGDRDNSPLHF. The CDR3 DNA follows: TGTGCCAGCGGAGACAGGGATAATTCACCCCTCCACTTT.

The chain employs TRBV10-3 and TRBJ2-3, with D possibly being TRBD1 (5 bases). CDR3 length: 14 residues. V dropped 8 bases and J dropped 5 bases, with 17 bases sitting between them. Per the germline V gene, CDR1 is ENHRY and CDR2 is SYGVKD. The CDR3: CAIDTGLLGDTQYF. The CDR3 coding sequence is TGTGCCATCGATACAGGTTTATTAGGAGATACGCAGTATTTT.

The chain joins TRBV9 to TRBJ1-2; D perhaps matches TRBD1 (6 bases). Trimming took 0 bases from V and 7 from J, leaving 13 bases between them. Germline values: CDR1 SGDLS, CDR2 YYNGEE. CDR3 length: 14 amino acids. The CDR3 is CASSVAAGGGGYTF. The CDR3 coding sequence is TGTGCCAGCAGCGTAGCTGCCGGGGGCGGTGGCTACACCTTC.

V gene TRBV4-3 combines with J gene TRBJ1-6, with 9 bases fitting TRBD1. This CDR3 comprises 16 residues. Germline CDR1 reads LGHNA; CDR2 reads YSLEER. J was trimmed by 10 bases and V by 0 bases; bases with no gene match: 7. CDR3 sequence reads: CASSQEGDRVGSPLHF. DNA of the CDR3: TGCGCCAGCAGCCAAGAAGGGGACAGGGTTGGATCACCCCTCCACTTT.

The CDR3 is CASSPAAGQTNEKLFF. For the CDR3, the DNA is TGTGCCAGCAGCCCGGCGGCGGGACAGACTAATGAAAAACTGTTTTTT. The rearrangement links TRBV28 to TRBJ1-4, with 7 positions matching TRBD1. CDR1 is MDHEN and CDR2 is SYDVKM in the germline V gene. With V trimmed by 6 bases and J by 2 bases, 9 bases remained unmatched. The CDR3 is 16 residues long.

There are a few counts of this clone. The chain has TRBV9 and TRBJ2-7; D gene uncertain. The CDR3 has 14 amino acids. Germline V CDR1 and CDR2: SGDLS, YYNGEE. Trimming stripped 4 bases from V and 2 bases from J, with 13 bases between. The CDR3 loop reads CASSSQDGTYEQYF. For the CDR3, the DNA is TGTGCCAGCAGCTCCCAGGACGGAACCTACGAGCAGTACTTC. The variable domain in full, completed from reference TRBV9 and TRBJ2-7, reads DSGVTQTPKHLITATGQRVTLRCSPRSGDLSVYWYQQSLDQGLQFLIQYYNGEERAKGNILERFSAQQFPDLHSELNLSSLELGDSALYFCASSSQDGTYEQYFGPGTRLTVT.

This clone showed up many times. The chain has TRBV6-6 and TRBJ2-7; D not certain. The CDR3 consists of 14 residues. Germline V gene sequence: CDR1 MNHNY, CDR2 SVGAGI (reference sequence). V dropped 8 bases and J dropped 3 bases, with 17 bases sitting between them. The CDR3 nucleotides are TGTGCCAGCGGCCCTCAGGAGTTCTACTACGAGCAGTACTTC. This translates into CASGPQEFYYEQYF.

The chain employs TRBV5-1 and TRBJ2-2, with D perhaps TRBD2 (5 bases). The ends were cut back, 4 bases at V and 4 bases at J, with 8 bases in the middle. From germline, CDR1 is SGHRS and CDR2 YFSETQ. This CDR3 is 13 amino acids long. The CDR3 sequence is CASSRGSTGELFF. CDR3 DNA: TGCGCCAGCAGCCGAGGGTCCACCGGGGAGCTGTTTTTT.

This clone was recorded at least ten times. The rearrangement links TRBV11-2 to TRBJ2-3, with 16 bases lining up with TRBD2. Germline V gene data show CDR1 as SGHAT and CDR2 as FQNNGV. The J segment lost 5 bases and the V segment lost 6 bases, leaving 14 bases of the junction unmatched. This CDR3 comprises 19 residues. CDR3 region: CASSPTGTSGGASKDTQYF. CDR3 in DNA: TGTGCCAGCAGTCCCACTGGGACTAGCGGGGGGGCCTCGAAAGATACGCAGTATTTT.

This clone was seen repeatedly, ten times or more. V and J are TRBV7-6 and TRBJ2-3, with a weak D call TRBD1 (5 bases). Germline V gives CDR1 SGHVS, CDR2 FNYEAQ. This CDR3 region has 15 residues. Trimming took 3 bases from V and 0 from J, leaving 10 bases between them. As DNA, the CDR3 is TGTGCCAGCAGCTTGGGGCGCAGTAGCACAGATACGCAGTATTTT. Translating gives CASSLGRSSTDTQYF.

This clone was seen more than once but under ten times. V gene TRBV5-1 combines with J gene TRBJ2-1, with 7 positions matching TRBD2. V dropped 3 bases and J dropped 4; count of bases not matched to a gene: 7. Germline values: CDR1 SGHRS, CDR2 YFSETQ. This CDR3 is built from 15 residues. This chain's CDR3 is CASSWSGAKYNEQFF. CDR3 in DNA: TGCGCCAGCAGCTGGAGCGGGGCCAAATACAATGAGCAGTTCTTC.

The sample holds a few counts of this clone. The chain recombines TRBV2 with TRBJ2-7, with TRBD1 matching 7 bases. CDR3 length equals 13 residues. In germline, CDR1 is SNHLY, CDR2 FYNNEI. The ends lost 8 bases at V and 3 bases at J; junction bases unmatched: 7. The DNA for the CDR3 is TGTGCCAGCGACAGGGATCCCTACTACGAGCAGTACTTC. It is translated as CASDRDPYYEQYF.

The table lists this clone with a few counts. The chain couples TRBV7-2 to TRBJ2-3; D unclear. The germline V gene encodes CDR1 SGHTA and CDR2 FQGNSA. CDR3 length: 12 residues. V was clipped by 5 bases and J by 8 bases, with 11 bases between them. Here the CDR3 DNA reads TGTGCCAGCAGCCTACCGGGCGGTACGCAGTATTTT. Amino acid sequence: CASSLPGGTQYF.

V is TRBV18 and J is TRBJ2-1; the match to TRBD1 covers 9 bases. Germline assignment: CDR1 KGHSH and CDR2 LQKENI. The CDR3 runs to 16 residues. J gave up 8 bases and V 2 bases, and 10 bases lay outside the gene matches. CDR3 bases: TGTGCCAGCTCACCAAATTGGGGACAGGGCAGCGATGAGCAGTTCTTC. Its translation is CASSPNWGQGSDEQFF. Full variable domain (rest looked up from reference TRBV18 and TRBJ2-1): NAGVMQNPRHLVRRRGQEARLRCSPMKGHSHVYWYRQLPEEGLKFMVYLQKENIIDESGMPKERFSAEFPKEGPSILRIQQVVRGDSAAYFCASSPNWGQGSDEQFFGPGTRLTVL.

This clone was counted ten times or more. The chain employs TRBV7-9 and TRBJ2-1; D uncertain. CDR3 length: 15 amino acids. V lost 7 bases, J lost 7 bases, and 20 bases lay in between. Germline-derived CDR1 and CDR2 are SEHNR and FQNEAQ (reference sequence). Here the CDR3 DNA reads TGTGCCAGCACCAAACGTTCTGGGATTGGGAATGAGCAGTTCTTC. Encoded protein: CASTKRSGIGNEQFF. Filled out from reference TRBV7-9 and TRBJ2-1, the complete variable domain reads DTGVSQNPRHKITKRGQNVTFRCDPISEHNRLYWYRQTLGQGPEFLTYFQNEAQLEKSRLLSDRFSAERPKGSFSTLEIQRTEQGDSAMYLCASTKRSGIGNEQFFGPGTRLTVL.

The gene calls are TRBV7-2 and TRBJ2-1, with D perhaps assigned TRBD1 or TRBD2 (5 bases each). V was trimmed by 5 bases and J by 9 bases, leaving 8 bases between them. CDR1 is SGHTA, CDR2 FQGNSA, per germline. This CDR3 has 11 amino acids. This CDR3 is CASSRGAEQFF. The DNA for the CDR3 is TGTGCCAGCAGCCGAGGGGCTGAGCAGTTCTTC.

The sample holds a few counts of this clone. The CDR3 does not end in the conserved phenylalanine or tryptophan, so this is likely a read error. No DNA is shown, since the ends of the CDR3 on it are uncertain; the CDR3 is the one TCRdb lists. The J gene is TRBJ2-7, the V gene TRBV12-5; the DNA was not used to check the table's D call, TRBD2. The CDR3 spans 9 amino acids, including both terminal residues. Germline V gene sequence: CDR1 LGHNT, CDR2 FRNRAP. CDR3 loop: CASGLVVRA.

The sample holds a few counts of this clone. The V gene is TRBV10-3, the J gene TRBJ2-7, with D hard to call. Trimming pared 0 bases from V and 0 bases from J, leaving 15 bases between. This CDR3 is built from 17 residues. The germline CDR1 and CDR2 sequences are ENHRY and SYGVKD. The CDR3 DNA is TGTGCCATCAGTGAGTCGACTCGGACCGCAAGCTCCTACGAGCAGTACTTC. Translation: CAISESTRTASSYEQYF.

This clone was picked up a small number of times. The chain links TRBV30 to TRBJ1-2; TRBD1 agrees at 9 bases. Germline CDR1 reads GTSNPN; CDR2 reads SVGIG (reference sequence). Trimming cost V 2 bases and J 4 bases; bases outside gene matches: 8. The CDR3 has 15 amino acids. CDR3 protein: CAWSPMGDRVYGYTF. Written as DNA, the CDR3 is TGTGCCTGGAGTCCAATGGGGGACAGGGTCTATGGCTACACCTTC.

This clone was observed a handful of times. The V call is TRBV7-2, the J call TRBJ2-1, with 8 positions matching TRBD2. J lost 4 bases, V lost 5 bases, and 7 bases had no gene match. Germline lookup yields CDR1 SGHTA and CDR2 FQGNSA. The CDR3 has 15 residues. The CDR3 is CASSPMAGGYNEQFF. In nucleotides, the CDR3 is TGTGCCAGCAGCCCTATGGCGGGGGGATACAATGAGCAGTTCTTC.

The chain is built from TRBV4-1 and TRBJ2-5; the match to TRBD1 covers 8 bases. Germline V gene sequence: CDR1 MGHRA, CDR2 YSYEKL. The ends lost 0 bases at V and 5 bases at J; junction bases unmatched: 8. CDR3 length: 16 residues. The CDR3 sequence is CASSQDPPDRVETQYF. CDR3 nucleotides: TGCGCCAGCAGCCAAGATCCGCCGGACAGGGTGGAGACCCAGTACTTC.

Ten or more counts support this clone. The rearrangement joins TRBV21-1 to TRBJ2-5. TRBV21-1 is flagged as a pseudogene. The CDR3 contains 10 residues. The CDR3 protein is CASGEETQYF. For the CDR3, the DNA is TGTGCCAGCGGGGAAGAGACCCAGTACTTC.